A single sample is the source of the 3 T cell receptor beta chains below, sequenced in a study of T cell responses to AZD1222 COVID-19 vaccine. Generated by immunoSEQ multiplex PCR, the TCRdb table keeps only in-frame clones and is missing some. Among 110,000 or so clones listed, around 89% were seen once. Specimen: peripheral blood, collected 28 days after the second AZD1222 dose. All receptors derive from an adult who received the AZD1222 COVID-19 vaccine.

This chain uses TRBV2 with TRBJ2-7; TRBD2 is a possible D gene (5 bases). CDR1 SNHLY and CDR2 FYNNEI come from the germline V gene. The CDR3 length is 15 residues. V was cut by 2 bases and J by 3 bases, with 14 bases left in between. The CDR3 sequence is CASSESAEGNYEQYF. In DNA form, the CDR3 reads TGTGCCAGCAGTGAATCCGCAGAGGGAAACTACGAGCAGTACTTC.

CDR3 bases: TGTGCCAGCAGTTTACCACAGAGCCCCCTCCACTTT. It codes for CASSLPQSPLHF. The J gene is TRBJ1-6, the V gene TRBV28; D is undetermined. The CDR3 loop spans 12 amino acids. Germline CDR1 and CDR2: MDHEN and SYDVKM. Trimming shortened V by 2 bases and J by 13 bases, and 9 bases separated the two germline ends.

The chain recombines TRBV6-5 with TRBJ1-2; D gene unclear. The CDR3 has 12 residues. The germline V and J ends were trimmed by 8 bases and 4 bases, with 11 bases remaining between them. Germline values: CDR1 MNHEY, CDR2 SVGAGI. Here the CDR3 reads CASSWGSYGYTF. CDR3 nucleotide sequence: TGTGCCAGCTCATGGGGTTCCTATGGCTACACCTTC.